Presented here are 21 T cell receptor beta chains from one specimen sequenced in a study of T cell responses to AZD1222 COVID-19 vaccine. The assay was immunoSEQ multiplex PCR, and TCRdb's table has in-frame clones only and misses some. The table includes about 120,000 clones, 75% to 95% detected once. Sample: peripheral blood, taken 28 days after the second dose of the MenACWY control vaccine. These receptors were collected from an adult who received the MenACWY meningococcal vaccine as a control.

The rearrangement joins TRBV15 to TRBJ2-3; perhaps TRBD1 as D (7 bases). CDR3 size: 17 residues. Trimming left V 1 base short and J 4 bases short, with 18 bases between. Germline assignment: CDR1 LNHNV and CDR2 YYDKDF (reference sequence). The CDR3 DNA reads TGTGCCACCAGCAGAGCAATCGGACAGGAGGGAGCAGATACGCAGTATTTT. It encodes CATSRAIGQEGADTQYF.

This clone occurred once. This sequence joins TRBV28 and TRBJ2-7; the D is unclear. Between the trimmed V and J ends, which lost 1 base and 4 bases, there was a span of 5 bases. CDR3 size: 12 residues. CDR1 and CDR2 (germline): MDHEN, SYDVKM. This CDR3 reads CASSLFGYEQYV. The CDR3 DNA reads as TGTGCCAGCAGTTTATTTGGATACGAGCAGTACGTC.

The CDR3: CASSVSRPTAGGVYNEQFF. For the CDR3, the DNA is TGTGCCAGCAGCGTATCAAGACCAACAGCGGGAGGGGTCTACAATGAGCAGTTCTTC. The rearrangement joins TRBV9 to TRBJ2-1, with TRBD2 matching over 10 bases. The CDR3 has 19 residues. Germline CDR1 is SGDLS and CDR2 is YYNGEE. V shed 1 base and J 3 bases; nucleotides not matched to a gene: 13.

V usage is TRBV19 and J usage is TRBJ2-3; D remains unclear. The CDR3 spans 15 residues. Deletions cut 4 bases from V and 0 bases from J, with 11 bases between. Germline V CDR1 and CDR2: LNHDA, SQIVND (reference sequence). CDR3 residues: CASSKGPQSTDTQYF. CDR3 DNA sequence: TGTGCCAGTAGTAAGGGCCCACAGAGCACAGATACGCAGTATTTT.

In its sample, this clone was seen a few times. The rearrangement uses TRBV4-1 and TRBJ2-1; possible D gene TRBD2, 5 bases. Trimming shortened V by 5 bases and J by 10 bases, and 15 bases separated the two germline ends. CDR1 and CDR2 from the germline V gene are MGHRA and YSYEKL. The CDR3 spans 13 residues. CDR3 nucleotides: TGCGCCAGCAGCGCCGGCACGGGATGGGAGCAGTTCTTC. This encodes CASSAGTGWEQFF.

The J gene is TRBJ2-1, the V gene TRBV12-3 or TRBV12-4, with 8 bases matching TRBD2. The V gene end was trimmed by 3 bases and the J gene end by 12 bases; junction bases not matched to a gene: 4. The CDR3 has 12 residues. The CDR3 nucleotides read TGTGCCAGCAGTTTTTCGAGCGGGGGGCAGTTCTTC. Protein product: CASSFSSGGQFF.

The V and J genes are TRBV5-8 and TRBJ1-2; 7 nucleotides match TRBD1. CDR3 size: 13 residues. J gave up 8 bases and V 2 bases, and 6 bases lay outside the gene matches. Germline-derived CDR1 and CDR2 are SGHTS and YDEGEE. CDR3 protein: CASSFRGPVGYTF. DNA of the CDR3: TGTGCCAGCAGCTTTAGGGGGCCGGTAGGCTACACCTTC.

The chain uses TRBV28 and TRBJ2-7; either TRBD1 or TRBD2 may fit D (6 bases each). The germline V gene has CDR1 MDHEN and CDR2 SYDVKM. There are 15 residues in the CDR3. CDR3 loop: CATSMGGEGEYEQYF. The CDR3 DNA reads TGTGCTACCTCGATGGGGGGAGAGGGGGAATACGAGCAGTACTTC.

This clone has just a few counts. This chain connects TRBV11-3 to TRBJ2-1; TRBD2 matches 8 bases. J lost 6 bases, V lost 4 bases, and 5 bases had no gene match. CDR3 length: 14 residues. Germline loops: CDR1 SGHNT, CDR2 YENEEA. The CDR3 loop reads CASSYPGLGNEQFF. In nucleotides, the CDR3 is TGTGCCAGCAGCTACCCGGGACTAGGCAATGAGCAGTTCTTC. The full variable domain, rest sourced from reference TRBV11-3 and TRBJ2-1, is EAGVVQSPRYKIIEKKQPVAFWCNPISGHNTLYWYLQNLGQGPELLIRYENEEAVDDSQLPKDRFSAERLKGVDSTLKIQPAELGDSAVYLCASSYPGLGNEQFFGPGTRLTVL.

CDR3 protein: CASRGSSYNEQFF. In nucleotides, the CDR3 is TGTGCCAGTCGCGGGAGCTCCTACAATGAGCAGTTCTTC. The V call is TRBV27, the J call TRBJ2-1, with 7 bases aligning to TRBD2. J lost 0 bases, V lost 9 bases, and 2 bases had no gene match. The CDR3 is 13 amino acids. Germline V lookup: CDR1 MNHEY, CDR2 SMNVEV (reference sequence).

CDR3 sequence: CASSPISVRNTEAFF. CDR3 DNA: TGTGCCAGCTCACCAATAAGCGTCAGGAACACTGAAGCTTTCTTT. This rearrangement joins TRBV18 to TRBJ1-1; no firm D call. CDR3 length: 15 residues. V was trimmed by 2 bases and J by 1 base, leaving 11 bases between them. From germline, CDR1 is KGHSH and CDR2 LQKENI.

The chain uses TRBV19 and TRBJ2-1, with 7 bases aligning to TRBD2. The CDR3 covers 15 residues. The germline V gene has CDR1 LNHDA and CDR2 SQIVND (reference sequence). V shed 4 bases and J 6 bases; nucleotides not matched to a gene: 9. The CDR3 sequence: CASSREAGVPNEQFF. As DNA, the CDR3 is TGTGCCAGTAGTAGGGAGGCGGGAGTCCCCAATGAGCAGTTCTTC. Variable domain in full (rest from reference TRBV19 and TRBJ2-1): DGGITQSPKYLFRKEGQNVTLSCEQNLNHDAMYWYRQDPGQGLRLIYYSQIVNDFQKGDIAEGYSVSREKKESFPLTVTSAQKNPTAFYLCASSREAGVPNEQFFGPGTRLTVL.

This clone showed up just once. The chain joins TRBV19 to TRBJ2-5; D unresolved. There are 12 residues in the CDR3. Germline-derived CDR1 and CDR2 are LNHDA and SQIVND (reference sequence). The germline V and J ends were trimmed by 6 bases and 1 base, with 6 bases remaining between them. CDR3 sequence (DNA): TGTGCCAGTAGCGGGCCCCAAGAGACCCAGTACTTC. Translating it yields CASSGPQETQYF.

The V gene is TRBV7-6, the J gene TRBJ1-5; tentative D call: TRBD1 (6 bases). The CDR3 contains 14 residues. Germline V gene sequence: CDR1 SGHVS, CDR2 FNYEAQ. Trimming removed 4 bases from V and 4 bases from J, with 11 bases in between. The CDR3 DNA is TGTGCCAGCAGCTCGGGGGCAGGGAATCAGCCCCAGCATTTT. This codes for CASSSGAGNQPQHF.

The chain joins TRBV28 to TRBJ2-1; TRBD2 agrees at 7 bases. Germline values: CDR1 MDHEN, CDR2 SYDVKM. This CDR3 region has 16 residues. Losses at the gene ends were 5 bases for V and 5 bases for J; bases not matched to a gene: 12. In nucleotides, the CDR3 is TGTGCCAGCAGTCCGATGGCGGGAGAAAGCGACAATGAGCAGTTCTTC. Encoded protein: CASSPMAGESDNEQFF.

V is TRBV19 and J is TRBJ1-1; TRBD1 aligns across 7 bases. Per germline, CDR1 LNHDA and CDR2 SQIVND (reference sequence). Germline trimming cut 3 bases from V and 1 base from J; bases unmatched to any gene: 8. This CDR3 region has 16 residues. Here the CDR3 reads CASSISTGTANTEAFF. As DNA, the CDR3 is TGTGCCAGTAGTATCTCCACCGGGACAGCGAACACTGAAGCTTTCTTT.

The rearrangement joins TRBV3-1 (or the pseudogene TRBV3-2) to TRBJ2-1; the D gene is possibly TRBD2 (5 bases). V was shortened by 1 base and J by 7 bases, with 20 bases between the two germline ends. Germline V gene data show CDR1 as LGHDT and CDR2 as YNNKEL (reference sequence). CDR3 length: 17 amino acids. The CDR3 sequence: CASSQAIRHPKRNEQFF. The DNA of the CDR3 is TGTGCCAGCAGCCAAGCAATCAGACACCCAAAGCGGAATGAGCAGTTCTTC.

The V call is TRBV2, the J call TRBJ1-5, with 7 bases fitting TRBD1. The junction had 15 bases not matched to a gene; V was cut back by 6 bases and J by 10 bases. CDR1 SNHLY and CDR2 FYNNEI come from the germline V gene. The CDR3 spans 15 residues. The CDR3 is CASRTDRNAPRPQHF. The CDR3 nucleotides read TGTGCCAGCAGAACGGACAGGAATGCTCCCCGACCCCAGCATTTT.

The J gene is TRBJ2-7, the V gene TRBV28; 8 nucleotides match TRBD2. The V and J ends lost 3 bases and 1 base, in that order; junction bases with no gene match: 5. Germline CDR1 and CDR2: MDHEN and SYDVKM. This CDR3 comprises 15 residues. The CDR3 loop is CASSFVSGGSYEQYV. CDR3 sequence (DNA): TGTGCCAGCAGTTTTGTAAGCGGGGGTTCCTACGAGCAGTACGTC.

This chain joins TRBV10-3 and TRBJ2-7, with 14 nucleotides matching TRBD2. There are 17 residues in the CDR3. Germline V CDR1 and CDR2: ENHRY, SYGVKD. With 6 bases clipped from V and 0 bases from J, the junction kept 7 bases outside the gene matches. The CDR3 loop is CAISGTSGSRSSYEQYF. CDR3 sequence (DNA): TGTGCCATCAGCGGGACTAGCGGGAGTCGGAGCTCCTACGAGCAGTACTTC.

CDR3 protein: CASSLGQGAYGYTF. The CDR3 region has the DNA TGTGCCAGCAGCTTGGGACAGGGAGCGTACGGCTACACCTTC. The chain has TRBV7-2 and TRBJ1-2; 9 bases agree with TRBD1. Germline V gene lookup returns CDR1 SGHTA and CDR2 FQGNSA. The CDR3 runs to 14 residues. The trim removed 3 bases at V and 8 bases at J, leaving 7 bases unmatched.